Listed below are T cell receptor beta chains from one sample, sequenced in a study of cytomegalovirus exposure and HLA in healthy donors. The data were produced by immunoSEQ multiplex PCR, yet TCRdb's version contains in-frame clones alone and is incomplete. The sample lists under 150,000 clones, 67% occurring once. Material for sequencing was PBMCs. These receptors originate from a man between 18 and 35 years old in good health and CMV-seropositive. CDR3s leave out the opening cysteine and the closing phenylalanine or tryptophan.

>TRBJ2-7|TRBV10-3
AISGGGEVYDEQY
>TRBJ1-4|TRBV7-9
ASSLSLATNEKLF
>TRBJ2-2|TRBV4-2
ASSRNPPGTENTGELF
>TRBJ1-1|TRBV21-1
ASSITAGDRTWAF
>TRBJ2-1|TRBV7-9
ASSFRPGQVYNEQF
>TRBJ1-3|TRBV7-9
ASSRGGSGNTIY
>TRBJ1-2|TRBV13
ASSLELEEYGYT
>TRBJ2-5|TRBV6-1
ASSEWTGVGETQY
>TRBJ2-3|TRBV7-9
ASTPSRQVDTQY
>TRBJ2-1|TRBV15
ATSGLAGPNEQF
>TRBJ1-1|TRBV5-6
ASSLRLTGGGLTEAF
>TRBJ1-6|TRBV6-5
ASSRRDRASPLH
>TRBJ1-1|TRBV4-1
ASSQLHETEAF
>TRBJ1-2|TRBV2
ASSTGTSYGYT
>TRBJ2-2|TRBV5-4
ASSGGQGAPAGELF
>TRBJ1-4|TRBV6-5
ASTSVANEKLF
>TRBJ2-4|TRBV5-1
ASRPRSGVSAKNIQY
>TRBJ2-7|TRBV7-9
ASSRNPSGGASYEQY
>TRBJ1-1|TRBV9
ASSARRDSEAF
>TRBJ2-7|TRBV7-6
ASSDRDRALSYEQY
>TRBJ1-1|TRBV2
ARGQTNTEAF
>TRBJ2-5|TRBV2
ASRTLGGGEETQY
>TRBJ1-1|TRBV6-4
ASSGGTEAF
>TRBJ2-7|TRBV29-1
SVGDRGLEQY
>TRBJ2-6|TRBV7-9
ASSFGGTGANVLT
>TRBJ2-2|TRBV9
ASSVNRDTGELF
>TRBJ1-2|TRBV7-9
ASSSWVGVGGYT
>TRBJ2-1|TRBV14
ASSQLTSGGLEV
>TRBJ2-5|TRBV6-5
ASSFRWAAQETQY
>TRBJ2-7|TRBV7-2
ASSSPGQGRAEQY
>TRBJ1-4|TRBV27
ASSSQGINEKLF
>TRBJ2-5|TRBV30
AWSTSTSGLETQY
>TRBJ2-3|TRBV27
ASSPRAGDTDTQY
>TRBJ2-7|TRBV5-1
ASGGTYGYEQY
>TRBJ2-2|TRBV19
ASSWAAGELF
>TRBJ2-2|TRBV27
ASSPLSGGAGGTGELF
>TRBJ1-1|TRBV10-3
AIGHGTANTEAF
>TRBJ1-2|TRBV28
ASSWDRADGYT
>TRBJ1-1|TRBV6-5
ASSYSGGRLNTEAF
>TRBJ2-2|TRBV10-1
ASSDYGGLTGELF
>TRBJ2-5|TRBV7-2
ASSNVAGQETQY
>TRBJ1-5|TRBV18
ASSPEGAIGQPQH
>TRBJ1-6|TRBV19
ASSDSTRASLH
>TRBJ2-1|TRBV6-1
ASSENPGGVVGVGNEQF
>TRBJ2-5|TRBV5-1
ASSLAGGVETQY
>TRBJ2-5|TRBV7-2
ASSPGRETQY
>TRBJ2-5|TRBV5-4
ASSLFPSGGIKTQY
>TRBJ1-2|TRBV5-6
ASSLSNYGYT
>TRBJ2-7|TRBV6-5
ASSYSGGSYEQY
>TRBJ1-4|TRBV11-3
ASSSRTTTNEKLF
>TRBJ1-5|TRBV5-8
ASSLAGQSNQPQH
>TRBJ1-5|TRBV6-1
ASAWGGASNQPQH
>TRBJ2-5|TRBV5-4
ASSLDSGGKETQY
>TRBJ1-5|TRBV5-1
ASSLGTGNQPQH
>TRBJ1-5|TRBV2
ASRRQGYNQPQH